The clone carrying this TCR beta chain was recorded many times. The antigen remains undetermined. Per the germline V gene, CDR1 is DFQATT and CDR2 is SNEGSKA (reference sequence). CDR3 length: 14 residues. Trimming shortened V by 1 base and J by 6 bases, and 14 bases separated the two germline ends. A single record per CDR3 protein comes from TCRdb applying MiXCR to the 5' RACE reads. The sample carries about 50,000 distinct CDR3 sequences, roughly a tenth recorded once. The sample belongs to a study of T-cell memory formation after mild COVID-19. Study overall: Clusters of TCRs were largely donor specific.

Study-level results: Clones which contracted sat mainly in CM and EM if CD4+, and in EMRA if CD8+. Day 15 to 85 contractors were CD4/CD8 balanced; later expanders leaned CD4+.

Sequences were obtained from PBMCs or a T cell subset sorted from them (not recorded which). This TCR was sampled from an adult woman who had mild COVID-19 (a few samples of this study predate the infection). Cell type and time point are not known. This chain joins TRBV20-1 and TRBJ2-3; D possibly corresponds to TRBD2 (6 bases). CDR3 protein: CSARGAGSPDTQYF. The CDR3 DNA follows: TGCAGTGCTAGAGGGGCGGGATCCCCCGATACGCAGTATTTT.